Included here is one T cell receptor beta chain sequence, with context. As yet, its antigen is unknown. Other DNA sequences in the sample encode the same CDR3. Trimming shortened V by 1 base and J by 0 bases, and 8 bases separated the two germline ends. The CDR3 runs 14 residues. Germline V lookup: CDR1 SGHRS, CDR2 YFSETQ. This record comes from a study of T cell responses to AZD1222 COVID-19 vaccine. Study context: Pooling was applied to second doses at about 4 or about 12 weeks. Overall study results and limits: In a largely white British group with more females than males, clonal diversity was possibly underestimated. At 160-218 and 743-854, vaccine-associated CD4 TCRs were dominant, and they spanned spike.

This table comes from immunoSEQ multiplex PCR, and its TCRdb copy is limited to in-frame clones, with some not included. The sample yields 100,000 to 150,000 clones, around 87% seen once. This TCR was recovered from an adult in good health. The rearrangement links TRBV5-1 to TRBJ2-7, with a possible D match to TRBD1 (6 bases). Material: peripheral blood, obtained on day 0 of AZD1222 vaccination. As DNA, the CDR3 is TGCGCCAGCAGCTTGACAGGGAGCTCCTACGAGCAGTACTTC. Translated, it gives CASSLTGSSYEQYF.